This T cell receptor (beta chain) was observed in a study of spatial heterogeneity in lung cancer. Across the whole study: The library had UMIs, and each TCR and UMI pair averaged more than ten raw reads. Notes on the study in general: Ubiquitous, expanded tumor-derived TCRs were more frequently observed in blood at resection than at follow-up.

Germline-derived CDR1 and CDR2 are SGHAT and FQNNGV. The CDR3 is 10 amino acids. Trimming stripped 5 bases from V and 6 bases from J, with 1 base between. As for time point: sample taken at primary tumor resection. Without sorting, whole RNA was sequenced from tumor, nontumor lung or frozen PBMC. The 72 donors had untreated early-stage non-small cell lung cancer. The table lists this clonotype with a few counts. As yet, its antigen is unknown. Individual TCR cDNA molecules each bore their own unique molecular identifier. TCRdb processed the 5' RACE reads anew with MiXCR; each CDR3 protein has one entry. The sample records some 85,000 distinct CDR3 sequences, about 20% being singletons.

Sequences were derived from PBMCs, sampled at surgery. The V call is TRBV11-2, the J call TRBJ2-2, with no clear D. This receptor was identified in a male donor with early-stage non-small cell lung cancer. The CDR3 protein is CASSAGELFF. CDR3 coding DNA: TGTGCCAGCAGCGCCGGGGAGCTGTTTTTT.